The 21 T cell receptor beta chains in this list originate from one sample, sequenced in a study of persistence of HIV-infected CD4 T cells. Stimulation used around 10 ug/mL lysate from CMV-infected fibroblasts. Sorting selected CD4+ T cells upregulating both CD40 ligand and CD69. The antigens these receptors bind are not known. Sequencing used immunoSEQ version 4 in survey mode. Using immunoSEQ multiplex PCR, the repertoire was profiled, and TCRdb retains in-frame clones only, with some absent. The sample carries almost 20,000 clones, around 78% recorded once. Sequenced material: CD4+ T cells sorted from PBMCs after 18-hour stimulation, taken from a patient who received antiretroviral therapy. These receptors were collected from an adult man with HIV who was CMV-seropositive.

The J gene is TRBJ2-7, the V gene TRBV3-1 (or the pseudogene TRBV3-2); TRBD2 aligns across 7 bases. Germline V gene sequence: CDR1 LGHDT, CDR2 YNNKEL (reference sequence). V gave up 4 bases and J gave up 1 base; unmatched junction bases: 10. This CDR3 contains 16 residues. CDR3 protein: CASSPGGGGASYEQYF. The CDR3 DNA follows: TGTGCCAGCAGCCCGGGCGGCGGGGGTGCATCCTACGAGCAGTACTTC.

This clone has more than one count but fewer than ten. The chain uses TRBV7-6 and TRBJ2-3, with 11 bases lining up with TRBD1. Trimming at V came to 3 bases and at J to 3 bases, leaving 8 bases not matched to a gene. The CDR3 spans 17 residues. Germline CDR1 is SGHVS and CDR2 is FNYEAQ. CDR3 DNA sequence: TGTGCCAGCAGCTTGGGGACAGGGGGAATAAGGACAGATACGCAGTATTTT. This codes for CASSLGTGGIRTDTQYF.

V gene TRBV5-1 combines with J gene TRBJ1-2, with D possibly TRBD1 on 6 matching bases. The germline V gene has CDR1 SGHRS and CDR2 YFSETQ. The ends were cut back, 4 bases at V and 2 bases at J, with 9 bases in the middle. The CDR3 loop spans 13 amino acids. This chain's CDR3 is CASSAGQNYGYTF. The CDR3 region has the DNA TGCGCCAGCAGCGCCGGACAGAACTATGGCTACACCTTC.

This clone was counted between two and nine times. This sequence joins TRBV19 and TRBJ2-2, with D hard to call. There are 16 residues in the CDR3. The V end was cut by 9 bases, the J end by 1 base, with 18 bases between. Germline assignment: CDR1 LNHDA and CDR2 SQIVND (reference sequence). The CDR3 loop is CASYPSPIGNTGELFF. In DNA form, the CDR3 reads TGTGCCAGCTATCCATCCCCCATTGGGAACACCGGGGAGCTGTTTTTT. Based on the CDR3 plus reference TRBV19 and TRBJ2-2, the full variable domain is DGGITQSPKYLFRKEGQNVTLSCEQNLNHDAMYWYRQDPGQGLRLIYYSQIVNDFQKGDIAEGYSVSREKKESFPLTVTSAQKNPTAFYLCASYPSPIGNTGELFFGEGSRLTVL.

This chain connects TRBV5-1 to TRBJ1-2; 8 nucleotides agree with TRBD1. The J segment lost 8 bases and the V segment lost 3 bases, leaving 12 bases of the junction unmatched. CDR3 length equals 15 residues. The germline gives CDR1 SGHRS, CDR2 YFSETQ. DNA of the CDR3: TGCGCCAGCAGCTCGGTACGGACAGGGTTAGGGGGCTACACCTTC. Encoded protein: CASSSVRTGLGGYTF.

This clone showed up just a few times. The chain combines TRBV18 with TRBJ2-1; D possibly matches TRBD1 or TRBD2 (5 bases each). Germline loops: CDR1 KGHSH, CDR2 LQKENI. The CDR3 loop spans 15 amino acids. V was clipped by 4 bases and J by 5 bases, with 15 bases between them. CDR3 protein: CASSRGPGADNEQFF. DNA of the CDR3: TGTGCCAGCTCACGAGGCCCCGGGGCCGACAATGAGCAGTTCTTC.

In DNA form, the CDR3 reads TGTGCCAGCAGCGCCCTCCCGGGGGCAGATACGCAGTATTTT. Its translation is CASSALPGADTQYF. The chain uses TRBV9 and TRBJ2-3, with D perhaps matching TRBD2 (6 bases). The V end lost 3 bases, the J end lost 4 bases, and 12 bases lay between the germline ends. Germline CDR1 reads SGDLS; CDR2 reads YYNGEE. The CDR3 is 14 amino acids.

The CDR3 loop is CASSEIRGMESPLHF. The CDR3 nucleotides are TGTGCCAGCAGTGAAATACGGGGGATGGAATCACCCCTCCACTTT. The V gene is TRBV6-1, the J gene TRBJ1-6, with D perhaps matching TRBD1 (5 bases). The CDR3 runs 15 residues. The ends were cut back, 2 bases at V and 10 bases at J, with 15 bases in the middle. Germline loops: CDR1 MNHNS, CDR2 SASEGT.

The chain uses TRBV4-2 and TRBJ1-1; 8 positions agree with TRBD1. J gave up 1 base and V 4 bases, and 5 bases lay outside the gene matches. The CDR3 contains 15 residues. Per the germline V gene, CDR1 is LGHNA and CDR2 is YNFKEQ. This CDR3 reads CASSLGQGPNTEAFF. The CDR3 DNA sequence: TGTGCCAGCAGCCTTGGACAGGGACCGAACACTGAAGCTTTCTTT.

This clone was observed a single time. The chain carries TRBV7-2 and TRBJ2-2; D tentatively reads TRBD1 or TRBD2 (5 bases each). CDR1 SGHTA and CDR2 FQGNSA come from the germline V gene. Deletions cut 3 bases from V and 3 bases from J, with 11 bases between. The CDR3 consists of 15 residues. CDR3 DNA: TGTGCCAGCAGCTTCAAGGGGCGGGACACCGGGGAGCTGTTTTTT. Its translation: CASSFKGRDTGELFF.

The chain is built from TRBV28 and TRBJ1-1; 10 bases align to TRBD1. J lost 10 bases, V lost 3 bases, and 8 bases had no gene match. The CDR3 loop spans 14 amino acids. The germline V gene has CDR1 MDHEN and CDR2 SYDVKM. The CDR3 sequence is CASSFGQGEKRAFF. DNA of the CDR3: TGTGCCAGCAGTTTTGGACAGGGGGAAAAAAGAGCTTTCTTT.

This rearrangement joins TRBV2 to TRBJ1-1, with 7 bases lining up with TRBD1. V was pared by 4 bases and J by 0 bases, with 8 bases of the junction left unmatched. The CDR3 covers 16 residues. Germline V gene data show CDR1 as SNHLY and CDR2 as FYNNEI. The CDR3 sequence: CASSAWTGTMNTEAFF. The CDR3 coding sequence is TGTGCCAGCAGTGCCTGGACAGGCACCATGAACACTGAAGCTTTCTTT. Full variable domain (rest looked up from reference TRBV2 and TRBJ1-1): EPEVTQTPSHQVTQMGQEVILRCVPISNHLYFYWYRQILGQKVEFLVSFYNNEISEKSEIFDDQFSVERPDGSNFTLKIRSTKLEDSAMYFCASSAWTGTMNTEAFFGQGTRLTVV.

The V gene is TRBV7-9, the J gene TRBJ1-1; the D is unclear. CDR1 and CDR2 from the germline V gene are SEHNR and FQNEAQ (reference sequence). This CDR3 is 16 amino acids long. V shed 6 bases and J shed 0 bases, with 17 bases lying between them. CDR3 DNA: TGTGCCAGCAGGTGGCCGGGAGGGAGGATGAACACTGAAGCTTTCTTT. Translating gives CASRWPGGRMNTEAFF.

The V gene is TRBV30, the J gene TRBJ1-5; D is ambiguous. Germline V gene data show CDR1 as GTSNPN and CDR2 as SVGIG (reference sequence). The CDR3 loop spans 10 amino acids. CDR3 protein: CCGSNQPQHF. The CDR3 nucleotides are TGTTGTGGGAGCAATCAGCCCCAGCATTTT.

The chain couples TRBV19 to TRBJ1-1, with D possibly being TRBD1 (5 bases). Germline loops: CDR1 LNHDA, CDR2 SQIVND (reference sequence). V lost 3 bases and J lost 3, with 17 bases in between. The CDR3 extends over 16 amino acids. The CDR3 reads CASSMGGSRGDTEAFF. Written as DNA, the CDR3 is TGTGCCAGTAGTATGGGAGGAAGCCGAGGGGACACTGAAGCTTTCTTT.

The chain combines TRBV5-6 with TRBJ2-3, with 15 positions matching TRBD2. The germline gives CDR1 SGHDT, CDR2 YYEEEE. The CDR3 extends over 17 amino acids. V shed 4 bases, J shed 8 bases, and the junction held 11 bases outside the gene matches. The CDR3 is CASSPEVGLAGGSTQYF. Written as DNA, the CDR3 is TGTGCCAGCAGCCCGGAGGTGGGACTAGCGGGGGGAAGTACGCAGTATTTT.

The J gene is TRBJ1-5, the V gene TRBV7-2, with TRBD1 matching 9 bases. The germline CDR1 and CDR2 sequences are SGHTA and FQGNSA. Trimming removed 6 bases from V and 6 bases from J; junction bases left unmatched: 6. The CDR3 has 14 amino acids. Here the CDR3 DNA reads TGTGCCAGCAGTACAGGGGGCTCAAGTCAGCCCCAGCATTTT. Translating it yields CASSTGGSSQPQHF. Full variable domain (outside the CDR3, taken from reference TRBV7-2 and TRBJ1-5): GAGVSQSPSNKVTEKGKDVELRCDPISGHTALYWYRQSLGQGLEFLIYFQGNSAPDKSGLPSDRFSAERTGGSVSTLTIQRTQQEDSAVYLCASSTGGSSQPQHFGDGTRLSIL.

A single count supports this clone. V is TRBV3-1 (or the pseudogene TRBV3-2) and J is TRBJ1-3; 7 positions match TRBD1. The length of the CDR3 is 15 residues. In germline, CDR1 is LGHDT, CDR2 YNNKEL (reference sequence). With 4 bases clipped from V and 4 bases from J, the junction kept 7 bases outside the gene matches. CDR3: CASSPGGGAGNTIYF. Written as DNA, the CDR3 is TGTGCCAGCAGCCCAGGGGGGGGCGCAGGAAACACCATATATTTT.

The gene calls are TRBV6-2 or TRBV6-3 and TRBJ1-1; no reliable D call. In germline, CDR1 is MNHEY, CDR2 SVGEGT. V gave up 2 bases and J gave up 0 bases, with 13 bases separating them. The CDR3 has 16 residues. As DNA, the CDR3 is TGTGCCAGCAGTTACATCCGGACCCCGCTGAACACTGAAGCTTTCTTT. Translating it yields CASSYIRTPLNTEAFF.

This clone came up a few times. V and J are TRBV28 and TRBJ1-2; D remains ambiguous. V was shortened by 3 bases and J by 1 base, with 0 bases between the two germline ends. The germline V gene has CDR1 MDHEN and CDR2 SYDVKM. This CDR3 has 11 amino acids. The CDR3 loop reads CASSFNYGYTF. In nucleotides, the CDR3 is TGTGCCAGCAGTTTTAACTATGGCTACACCTTC.

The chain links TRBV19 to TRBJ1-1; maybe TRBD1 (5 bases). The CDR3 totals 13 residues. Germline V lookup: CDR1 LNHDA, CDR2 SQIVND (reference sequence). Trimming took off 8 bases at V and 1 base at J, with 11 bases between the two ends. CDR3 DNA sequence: TGTGCCAGTCTCAGGGTCTCGAACACTGAAGCTTTCTTT. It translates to CASLRVSNTEAFF.